This T cell receptor (beta chain) was identified in a study of T cells after posttransplantation cyclophosphamide. Generated by immunoSEQ multiplex PCR, the TCRdb table keeps only in-frame clones and is missing some. The sample records roughly 18,000 clones, over 80% being singletons. The study, taken as a whole, reports: Donor CD8+ memory clones often dominated recipient blood repertoires at later times.

Of note for this clone: Its target is not known.

The junction had 1 base not matched to a gene; V was cut back by 2 bases and J by 0 bases. In germline, CDR1 is LGHNA, CDR2 YSLEER. The CDR3 extends over 15 amino acids. On the day of bone marrow donation, the related graft donor provided peripheral blood. Input material: memory CD4+ T cells sorted from blood. The sequence was collected from a man aged 25-45 years in good health and a related stem cell transplant donor. J is TRBJ2-3 and V is TRBV4-3, with 8 bases lining up with TRBD2. As DNA, the CDR3 is TGCGCCAGCAGCCAACGGGGGGGAAGCACAGATACGCAGTATTTT. Translating gives CASSQRGGSTDTQYF.